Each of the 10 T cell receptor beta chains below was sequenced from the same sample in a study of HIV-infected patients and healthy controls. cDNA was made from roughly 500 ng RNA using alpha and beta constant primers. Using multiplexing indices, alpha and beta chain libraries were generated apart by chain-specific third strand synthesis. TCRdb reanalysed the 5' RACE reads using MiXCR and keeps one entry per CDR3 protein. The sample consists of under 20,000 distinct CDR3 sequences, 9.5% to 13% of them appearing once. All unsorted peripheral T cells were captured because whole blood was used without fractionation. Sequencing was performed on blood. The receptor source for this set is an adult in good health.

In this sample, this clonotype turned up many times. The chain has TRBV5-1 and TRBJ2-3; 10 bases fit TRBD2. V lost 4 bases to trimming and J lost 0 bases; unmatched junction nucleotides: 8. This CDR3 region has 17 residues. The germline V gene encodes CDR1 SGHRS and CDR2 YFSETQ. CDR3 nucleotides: TGCGCCAGCAGCCTGGGACTAGCGCCTACTAGCACAGATACGCAGTATTTT. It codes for CASSLGLAPTSTDTQYF.

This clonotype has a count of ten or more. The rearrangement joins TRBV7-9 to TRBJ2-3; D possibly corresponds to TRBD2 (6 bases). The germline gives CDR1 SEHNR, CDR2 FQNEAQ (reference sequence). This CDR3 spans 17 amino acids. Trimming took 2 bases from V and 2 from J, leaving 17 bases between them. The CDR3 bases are TGTGCCAGCAGCTTAAGGGACGGGAGTCCCCCCACAGATACGCAGTATTTT. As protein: CASSLRDGSPPTDTQYF.

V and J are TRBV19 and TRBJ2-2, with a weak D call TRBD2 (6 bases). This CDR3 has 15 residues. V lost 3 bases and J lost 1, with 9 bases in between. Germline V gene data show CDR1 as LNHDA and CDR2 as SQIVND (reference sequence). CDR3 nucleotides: TGTGCCAGTAGTATGGGACTGATGAACACCGGGGAGCTGTTTTTT. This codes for CASSMGLMNTGELFF.

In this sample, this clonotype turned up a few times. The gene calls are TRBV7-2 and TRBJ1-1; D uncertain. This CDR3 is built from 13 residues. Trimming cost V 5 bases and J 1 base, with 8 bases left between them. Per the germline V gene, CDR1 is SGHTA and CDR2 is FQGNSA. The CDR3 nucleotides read TGTGCCAGCAGCCTCGGTTGGAACACTGAAGCTTTCTTT. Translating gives CASSLGWNTEAFF.

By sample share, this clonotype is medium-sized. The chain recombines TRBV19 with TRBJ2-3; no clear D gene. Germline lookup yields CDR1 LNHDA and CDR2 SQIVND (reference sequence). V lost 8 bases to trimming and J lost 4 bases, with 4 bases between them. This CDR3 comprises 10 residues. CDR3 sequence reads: CASEADTQYF. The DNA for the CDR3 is TGTGCCAGTGAAGCAGATACGCAGTATTTT. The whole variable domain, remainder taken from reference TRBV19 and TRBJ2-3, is DGGITQSPKYLFRKEGQNVTLSCEQNLNHDAMYWYRQDPGQGLRLIYYSQIVNDFQKGDIAEGYSVSREKKESFPLTVTSAQKNPTAFYLCASEADTQYFGPGTRLTVL.

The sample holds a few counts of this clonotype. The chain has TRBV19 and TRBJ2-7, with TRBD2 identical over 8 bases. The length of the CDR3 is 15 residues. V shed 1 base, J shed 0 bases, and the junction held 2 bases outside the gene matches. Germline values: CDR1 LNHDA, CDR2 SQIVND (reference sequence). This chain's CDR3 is CASSIVLADSYEQYF. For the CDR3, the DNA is TGTGCCAGTAGTATAGTACTAGCGGACTCCTACGAGCAGTACTTC.

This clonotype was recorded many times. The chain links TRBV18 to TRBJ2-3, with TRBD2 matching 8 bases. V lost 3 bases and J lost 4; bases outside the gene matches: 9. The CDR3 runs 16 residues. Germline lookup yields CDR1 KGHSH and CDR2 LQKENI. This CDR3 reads CASSPADLSGADTQYF. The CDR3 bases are TGTGCCAGCTCACCGGCTGACCTTAGCGGGGCAGATACGCAGTATTTT.

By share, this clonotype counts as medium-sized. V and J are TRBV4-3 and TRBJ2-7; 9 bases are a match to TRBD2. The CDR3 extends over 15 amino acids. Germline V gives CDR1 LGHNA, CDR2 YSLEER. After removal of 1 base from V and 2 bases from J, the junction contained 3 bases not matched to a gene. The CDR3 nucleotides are TGCGCCAGCAGCCAAGGACTAGCGGAGGCCTACGAGCAGTACTTC. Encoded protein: CASSQGLAEAYEQYF.

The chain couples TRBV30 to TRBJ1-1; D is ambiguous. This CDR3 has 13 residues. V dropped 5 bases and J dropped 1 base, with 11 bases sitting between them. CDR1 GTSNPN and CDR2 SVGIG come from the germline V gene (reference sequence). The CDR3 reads CAWSAQGNTEAFF. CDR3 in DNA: TGTGCCTGGTCCGCTCAAGGGAACACTGAAGCTTTCTTT.

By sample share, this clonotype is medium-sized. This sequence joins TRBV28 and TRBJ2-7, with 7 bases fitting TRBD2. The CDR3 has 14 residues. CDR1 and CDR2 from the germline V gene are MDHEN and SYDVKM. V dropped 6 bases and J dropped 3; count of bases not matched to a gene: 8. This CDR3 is CASRTPGTNYEQYF. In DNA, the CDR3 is TGTGCCAGCAGAACGCCGGGGACTAACTACGAGCAGTACTTC.